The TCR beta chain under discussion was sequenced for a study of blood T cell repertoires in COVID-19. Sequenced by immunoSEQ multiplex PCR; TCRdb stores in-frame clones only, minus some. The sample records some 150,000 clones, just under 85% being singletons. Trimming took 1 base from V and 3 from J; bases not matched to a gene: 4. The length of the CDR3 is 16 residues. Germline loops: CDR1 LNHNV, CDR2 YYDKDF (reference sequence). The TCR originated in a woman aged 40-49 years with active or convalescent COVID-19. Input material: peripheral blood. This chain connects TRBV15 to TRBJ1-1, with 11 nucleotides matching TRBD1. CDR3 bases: TGTGCCACCAGCAGAGGAGGACAGGGGGCCTACACTGAAGCTTTCTTT. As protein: CATSRGGQGAYTEAFF. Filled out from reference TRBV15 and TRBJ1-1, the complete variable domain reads DAMVIQNPRYQVTQFGKPVTLSCSQTLNHNVMYWYQQKSSQAPKLLFHYYDKDFNNEADTPDNFQSRRPNTSFCFLDIRSPGLGDTAMYLCATSRGGQGAYTEAFFGQGTRLTVV.